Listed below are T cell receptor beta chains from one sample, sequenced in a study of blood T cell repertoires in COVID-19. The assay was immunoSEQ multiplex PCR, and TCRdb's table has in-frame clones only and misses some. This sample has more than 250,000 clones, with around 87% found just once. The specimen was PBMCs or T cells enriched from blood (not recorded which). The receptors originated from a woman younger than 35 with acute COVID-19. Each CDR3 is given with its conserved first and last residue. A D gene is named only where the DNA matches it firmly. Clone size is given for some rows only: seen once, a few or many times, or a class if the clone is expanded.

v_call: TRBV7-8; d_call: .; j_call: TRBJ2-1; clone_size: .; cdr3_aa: CASSSKSGPENNEQFF; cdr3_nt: TGTGCCAGCAGCTCCAAAAGCGGCCCCGAGAACAATGAGCAGTTCTTC
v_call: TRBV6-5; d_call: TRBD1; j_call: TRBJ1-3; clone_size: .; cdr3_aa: CASKTGWSGNTIYF; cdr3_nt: TGTGCCAGCAAGACAGGGTGGTCTGGAAACACCATATATTTT
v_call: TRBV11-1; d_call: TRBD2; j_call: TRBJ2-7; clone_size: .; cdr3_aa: CASSLARGTSGRPYEQYF; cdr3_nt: TGTGCCAGCAGCTTAGCGCGAGGGACTAGCGGGAGACCTTACGAGCAGTACTTC
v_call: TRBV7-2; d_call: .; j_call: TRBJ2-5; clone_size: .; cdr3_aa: CASSPYGSRETQYF; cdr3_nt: TGTGCCAGCAGCCCTTACGGGAGTCGTGAGACCCAGTACTTC
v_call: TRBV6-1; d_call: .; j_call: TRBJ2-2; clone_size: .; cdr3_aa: CASSATFRANTGELFF; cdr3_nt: TGTGCCAGCAGTGCGACATTTCGAGCGAACACCGGGGAGCTGTTTTTT
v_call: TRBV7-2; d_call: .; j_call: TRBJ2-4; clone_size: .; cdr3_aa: CASSPDRFLAKNIQYF; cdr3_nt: TGTGCCAGCAGCCCTGACAGATTCCTAGCCAAAAACATTCAGTACTTC
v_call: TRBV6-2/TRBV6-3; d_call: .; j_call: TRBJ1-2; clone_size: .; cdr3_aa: CASSYEGDGYTF; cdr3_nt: TGTGCCAGCAGTTATGAGGGTGATGGCTACACCTTC
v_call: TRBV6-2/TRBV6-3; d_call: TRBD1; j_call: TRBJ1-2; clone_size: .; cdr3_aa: CASSQGPNPGQGNYGYTF; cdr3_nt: TGTGCCAGCAGCCAGGGGCCCAATCCGGGACAGGGGAACTATGGCTACACCTTC
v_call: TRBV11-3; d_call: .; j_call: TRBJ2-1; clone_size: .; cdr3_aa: CASSLGDSDLGAGVHNEQFF; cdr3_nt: TGTGCCAGCAGCTTAGGGGACAGTGACTTGGGAGCGGGAGTCCACAATGAGCAGTTCTTC
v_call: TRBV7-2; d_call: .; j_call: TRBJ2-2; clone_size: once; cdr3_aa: CASRLGGHSTGELFF; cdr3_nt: TGTGCCAGCAGACTAGGAGGGCACTCCACCGGGGAGCTGTTTTTT
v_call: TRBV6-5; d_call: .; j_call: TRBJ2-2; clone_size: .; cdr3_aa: CASERGGANTGELFF; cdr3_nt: TGTGCCAGCGAACGAGGGGGGGCGAACACCGGGGAGCTGTTTTTT
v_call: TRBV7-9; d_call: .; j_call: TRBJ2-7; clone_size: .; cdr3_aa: CASSPLHTSSYEQYF; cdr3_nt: TGTGCCAGCAGCCCTCTTCACACTAGCAGCTACGAGCAGTACTTC
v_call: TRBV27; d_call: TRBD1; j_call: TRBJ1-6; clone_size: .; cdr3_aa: CASSTSGTGAGTLHF; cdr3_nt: TGTGCCAGCAGTACCTCCGGGACAGGAGCCGGCACCCTCCACTTT
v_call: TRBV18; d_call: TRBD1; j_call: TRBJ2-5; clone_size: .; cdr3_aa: CASSPPYYTGAPVDGETQYF; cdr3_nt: TGTGCCAGCTCACCACCCTATTATACAGGGGCCCCGGTAGACGGGGAGACCCAGTACTTC
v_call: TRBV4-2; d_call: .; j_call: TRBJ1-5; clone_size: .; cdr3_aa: CASSQDGNGAGGSNQPQHF; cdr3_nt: TGTGCCAGCAGCCAAGATGGAAATGGGGCAGGCGGAAGCAATCAGCCCCAGCATTTT
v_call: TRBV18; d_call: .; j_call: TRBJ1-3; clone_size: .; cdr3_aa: CASSSSTPSSGNTIYF; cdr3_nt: TGTGCCAGCTCATCCTCGACACCCAGCTCTGGAAACACCATATATTTT
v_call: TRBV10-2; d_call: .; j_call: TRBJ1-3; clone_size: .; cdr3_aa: CASSDYLTVSGNTIYF; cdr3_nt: TGCGCCAGCAGTGATTATCTTACGGTCTCTGGAAACACCATATATTTT
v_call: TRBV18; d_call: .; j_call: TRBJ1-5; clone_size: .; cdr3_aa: CATQQQGSLLNQPQHF; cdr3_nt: TGTGCCACCCAGCAACAGGGTTCCCTTCTCAATCAGCCCCAGCATTTT
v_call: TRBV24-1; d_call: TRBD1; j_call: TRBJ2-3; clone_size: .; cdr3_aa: CATSAGTGFPSTDTQYF; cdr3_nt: TGTGCCACCAGTGCTGGGACAGGGTTCCCTAGCACAGATACGCAGTATTTT
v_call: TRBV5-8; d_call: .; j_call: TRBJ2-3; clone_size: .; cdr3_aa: CASSLYRLTDTQYF; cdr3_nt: TGTGCCAGCAGCTTGTACAGGCTCACAGATACGCAGTATTTT
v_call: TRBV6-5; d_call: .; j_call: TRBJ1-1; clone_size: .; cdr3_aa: CASSQTLGVLFF; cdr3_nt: TGTGCCAGCAGCCAGACCCTCGGGGTTCTTTTCTTT
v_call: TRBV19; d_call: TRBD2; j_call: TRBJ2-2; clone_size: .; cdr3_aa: CASSMRAGVFGELFF; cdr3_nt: TGTGCCAGTAGTATGAGAGCGGGAGTGTTCGGGGAGCTGTTTTTT
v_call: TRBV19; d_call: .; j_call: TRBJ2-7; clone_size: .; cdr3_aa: CASSIGAGAFNSYEQYF; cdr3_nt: TGTGCCAGTAGTATCGGGGCAGGGGCTTTTAACTCCTACGAGCAGTACTTC
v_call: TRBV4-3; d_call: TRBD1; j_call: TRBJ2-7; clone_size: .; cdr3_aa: CASSQGRQGAYEQYF; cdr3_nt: TGCGCCAGCAGCCAGGGCCGGCAGGGGGCCTACGAGCAGTACTTC
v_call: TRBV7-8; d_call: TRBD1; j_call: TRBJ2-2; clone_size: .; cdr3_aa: CASSSDRLNTGELFF; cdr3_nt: TGTGCCAGCAGCTCGGACAGGCTCAACACCGGGGAGCTGTTTTTT
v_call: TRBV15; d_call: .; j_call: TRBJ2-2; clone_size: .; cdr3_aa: CATSRDSSSVGLAGIPGELFF; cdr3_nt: TGTGCCACCAGCAGAGACTCCTCCTCTGTTGGGCTAGCCGGAATCCCCGGGGAGCTGTTTTTT
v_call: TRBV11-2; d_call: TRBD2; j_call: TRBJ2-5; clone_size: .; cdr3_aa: CASSLDLGLAGVLPETQYF; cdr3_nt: TGTGCCAGCAGCTTAGATCTTGGGCTAGCGGGAGTTCTCCCAGAGACCCAGTACTTC
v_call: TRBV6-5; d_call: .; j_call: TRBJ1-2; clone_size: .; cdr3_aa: CASSYSNRPYGYTF; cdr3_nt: TGTGCCAGCAGTTACTCGAACAGGCCTTATGGCTACACCTTC
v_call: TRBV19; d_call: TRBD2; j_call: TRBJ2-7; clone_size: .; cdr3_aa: CASSIISGGDYEQYF; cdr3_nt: TGTGCCAGTAGTATCATCAGCGGGGGTGACTACGAGCAGTACTTC
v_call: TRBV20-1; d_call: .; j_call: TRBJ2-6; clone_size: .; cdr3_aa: CSASWASGANVLTF; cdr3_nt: TGCAGTGCTAGTTGGGCCTCTGGGGCCAACGTCCTGACTTTC
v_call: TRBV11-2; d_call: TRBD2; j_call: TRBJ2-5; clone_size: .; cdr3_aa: CGTSGSFETQYF; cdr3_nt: TGTGGGACTAGCGGGAGTTTTGAGACCCAGTACTTC
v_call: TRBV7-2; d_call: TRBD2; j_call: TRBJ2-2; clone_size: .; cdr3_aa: CASRPPSGGTGELFF; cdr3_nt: TGTGCCAGCAGACCTCCTAGCGGGGGCACCGGGGAGCTGTTTTTT
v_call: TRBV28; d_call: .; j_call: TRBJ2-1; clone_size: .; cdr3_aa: CASSSGTWEQFF; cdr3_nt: TGTGCCAGCAGCTCCGGGACTTGGGAGCAGTTCTTC
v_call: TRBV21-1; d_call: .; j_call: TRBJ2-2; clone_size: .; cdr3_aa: CASRTSGSGTGELFF; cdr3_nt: TGTGCCAGCAGGACTAGCGGGAGTGGTACCGGGGAGCTGTTTTTT
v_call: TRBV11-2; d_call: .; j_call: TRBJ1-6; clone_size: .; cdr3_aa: CASSLRPQDSISYNSPLHF; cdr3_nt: TGTGCCAGCAGCCTCCGCCCCCAGGACAGTATCTCCTATAATTCACCCCTCCACTTT
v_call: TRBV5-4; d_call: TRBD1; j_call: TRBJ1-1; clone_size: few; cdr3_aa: CASSFDRARAFF; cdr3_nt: TGTGCCAGCAGCTTCGACAGGGCTAGGGCTTTCTTT
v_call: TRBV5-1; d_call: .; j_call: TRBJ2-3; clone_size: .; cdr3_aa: CASSLVSGTDTQYF; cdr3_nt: TGCGCCAGCAGCTTGGTTAGCGGCACAGATACGCAGTATTTT
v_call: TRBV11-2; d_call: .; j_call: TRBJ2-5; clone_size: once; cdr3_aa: CASSSGAAGETQYF; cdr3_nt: TGTGCCAGCAGCTCCGGAGCCGCCGGGGAGACCCAGTACTTC
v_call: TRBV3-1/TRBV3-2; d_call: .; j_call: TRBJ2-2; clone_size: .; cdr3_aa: CASSPTKSRRGGELFF; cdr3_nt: TGTGCCAGCAGCCCAACCAAGAGCCGCCGGGGCGGGGAGCTGTTTTTT
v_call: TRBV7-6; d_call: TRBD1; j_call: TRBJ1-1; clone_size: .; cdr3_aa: CASSPQGVGVAEAFF; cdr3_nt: TGTGCCAGCAGCCCACAGGGGGTTGGGGTGGCAGAAGCTTTCTTT
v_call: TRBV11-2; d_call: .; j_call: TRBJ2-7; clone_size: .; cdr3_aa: CASSLGLVRGEQYF; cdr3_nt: TGTGCCAGCAGCTTAGGTTTAGTACGAGGAGAGCAGTACTTC
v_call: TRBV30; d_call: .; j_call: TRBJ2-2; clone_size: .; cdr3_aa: CAWSVFRTKPHGELFF; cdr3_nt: TGTGCCTGGAGTGTATTTCGGACTAAGCCACACGGGGAGCTGTTTTTT
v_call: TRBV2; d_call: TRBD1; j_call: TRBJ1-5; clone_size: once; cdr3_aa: CASRDGTGGGGNQPQHF; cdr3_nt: TGTGCCAGCAGAGACGGGACAGGGGGAGGCGGCAATCAGCCCCAGCATTTT
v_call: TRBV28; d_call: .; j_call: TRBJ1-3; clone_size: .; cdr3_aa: CASSAYDPGFGNTIYF; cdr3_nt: TGTGCCAGCAGTGCCTATGACCCGGGATTTGGAAACACCATATATTTT
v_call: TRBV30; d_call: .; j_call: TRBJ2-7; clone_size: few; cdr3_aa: CAWNQGTRYEQYF; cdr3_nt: TGTGCCTGGAACCAGGGGACCCGGTACGAGCAGTACTTC
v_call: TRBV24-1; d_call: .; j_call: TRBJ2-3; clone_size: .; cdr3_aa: CATSEMAANTDTQYF; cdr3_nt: TGTGCCACCAGTGAGATGGCGGCTAACACAGATACGCAGTATTTT
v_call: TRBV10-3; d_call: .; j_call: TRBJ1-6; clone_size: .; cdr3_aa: CAISESGPVLNSPLHF; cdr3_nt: TGTGCCATCAGTGAGTCGGGGCCCGTTCTTAATTCACCCCTCCACTTT
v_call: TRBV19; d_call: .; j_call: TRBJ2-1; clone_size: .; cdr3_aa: CASSIGGGGYNEQFF; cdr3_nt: TGTGCCAGTAGTATAGGGGGAGGAGGCTACAATGAGCAGTTCTTC
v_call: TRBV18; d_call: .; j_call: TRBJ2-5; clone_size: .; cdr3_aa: CASSPPPTLKGQETQYF; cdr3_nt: TGTGCCAGCTCACCACCGCCTACCCTGAAGGGGCAAGAGACCCAGTACTTC